What follows are 28 T cell receptor beta chains derived from one specimen sequenced in a study of blood T cell repertoires in COVID-19. Produced via immunoSEQ multiplex PCR; TCRdb's table is partial and in-frame only. This table has 77,000 or so clones, 85% appearing once. Material: peripheral blood. These receptors all stem from a man at least 80 years old with acute or convalescent COVID-19.

The gene calls are TRBV2 and TRBJ2-1, with D tentatively TRBD2 (5 bases). Germline CDR1 reads SNHLY; CDR2 reads FYNNEI. This CDR3 has 13 amino acids. Deletions cut 8 bases from V and 9 bases from J, with 17 bases between. Here the CDR3 DNA reads TGTGCCAGCCGGGGTAGCGATAGAGGTGAGCAGTTCTTC. Its translation is CASRGSDRGEQFF. Together with reference TRBV2 and TRBJ2-1, the CDR3 gives the full variable domain: EPEVTQTPSHQVTQMGQEVILRCVPISNHLYFYWYRQILGQKVEFLVSFYNNEISEKSEIFDDQFSVERPDGSNFTLKIRSTKLEDSAMYFCASRGSDRGEQFFGPGTRLTVL.

The chain is built from TRBV19 and TRBJ1-5; D ambiguous. Trimming removed 0 bases at V and 0 bases at J, with 6 bases between. The germline gives CDR1 LNHDA, CDR2 SQIVND (reference sequence). This CDR3 is built from 15 residues. The CDR3 protein is CASSIEQYSNQPQHF. The CDR3 DNA sequence: TGTGCCAGTAGTATAGAGCAGTATAGCAATCAGCCCCAGCATTTT.

This clone appeared a few times. The genes are TRBV7-3 and TRBJ2-1, with TRBD2 matching over 12 bases. The CDR3 runs 16 residues. Germline-derived CDR1 and CDR2 are SGHTA and FQGTGA. Germline trimming cut 3 bases from V and 5 bases from J; bases unmatched to any gene: 5. The CDR3 loop is CASSFRTSGDHNEQFF. The CDR3 DNA follows: TGTGCCAGCAGCTTTCGGACTAGCGGGGACCACAATGAGCAGTTCTTC.

This clone was seen only a few times. The V and J genes are TRBV5-1 and TRBJ1-1; 9 bases fit TRBD1. The CDR3 runs 14 residues. In germline, CDR1 is SGHRS, CDR2 YFSETQ. Germline trimming cut 3 bases from V and 5 bases from J; bases unmatched to any gene: 5. CDR3 nucleotide sequence: TGCGCCAGCAGCTCGGGGACAGGGTTTACTGAAGCTTTCTTT. Translated, it gives CASSSGTGFTEAFF.

This clone was found once. The chain is built from TRBV5-1 and TRBJ2-1, with 10 positions matching TRBD2. The germline gives CDR1 SGHRS, CDR2 YFSETQ. The CDR3 consists of 15 residues. The V segment lost 3 bases and the J segment 4 bases; nucleotides outside the gene matches: 4. The CDR3 bases are TGCGCCAGCAGCTGGACTAGCGGACTATACAATGAGCAGTTCTTC. It yields the protein CASSWTSGLYNEQFF.

The chain employs TRBV5-1 and TRBJ2-5, with D tentatively TRBD2 (5 bases). Germline V lookup: CDR1 SGHRS, CDR2 YFSETQ. CDR3 length equals 14 residues. Trimming cost V 4 bases and J 3 bases, with 13 bases left between them. The CDR3 spells CASSRVEAEETQYF. CDR3 DNA: TGCGCCAGCAGCCGGGTGGAGGCCGAAGAGACCCAGTACTTC.

As regards this clone: This same CDR3 is encoded by further DNA sequences in the sample. The chain uses TRBV7-6 and TRBJ1-2; TRBD1 agrees at 9 bases. CDR1 and CDR2 (germline): SGHVS, FNYEAQ. This CDR3 comprises 18 residues. V dropped 0 bases and J dropped 7; count of bases not matched to a gene: 15. The CDR3 region has the DNA TGTGCCAGCAGCTTAGCCCCCACAGGGGGCTTGGGTACAGGTGGCTACACCTTC. Translation gives CASSLAPTGGLGTGGYTF.

The chain combines TRBV4-3 with TRBJ2-7, with 9 bases matching TRBD2. The germline gives CDR1 LGHNA, CDR2 YSLEER. This CDR3 comprises 16 residues. Trimming at V came to 0 bases and at J to 3 bases, leaving 6 bases not matched to a gene. CDR3 protein: CASSQDEAGGFYEQYF. The CDR3 bases are TGCGCCAGCAGCCAAGATGAAGCGGGGGGCTTCTACGAGCAGTACTTC.

Points on this clone: The germline gene is not matched at one end of the junction; a read error may be the cause. The CDR3 sequence: CASNERRQGAEQYF. The CDR3 DNA is TGTGCCAGCAATGAACGTAGGCAGGGGGCCGAGCAGTACTTC. The genes are TRBV2 and TRBJ2-7; 8 bases map to TRBD1. The CDR3 spans 14 residues. CDR1 is SNHLY and CDR2 is FYNNEI in the germline V gene.

The table lists this clone with a few counts. This chain uses TRBV21-1 with TRBJ2-7; the table's TRBD1 call for D was not verified on the DNA. TRBV21-1 counts as a pseudogene. The CDR3 has 19 residues. In DNA, the CDR3 is TGTGCCAGCAGCAAAGCGGGGGCCAAGAGGACAGGGGGAAACTACGAGCAGTACTTC. This gives the protein CASSKAGAKRTGGNYEQYF.

This clone occurred once. The chain has TRBV6-2 or TRBV6-3 and TRBJ2-2, with TRBD2 matching over 12 bases. Trimming removed 5 bases from V and 5 bases from J; junction bases left unmatched: 0. This CDR3 has 14 amino acids. Germline CDR1 MNHEY, CDR2 SVGEGT. CDR3 region: CASSLAGGTGELFF. Written as DNA, the CDR3 is TGTGCCAGCAGTCTAGCGGGAGGGACCGGGGAGCTGTTTTTT.

This chain uses TRBV2 with TRBJ1-5; 7 bases match TRBD1. This CDR3 spans 15 amino acids. In germline, CDR1 is SNHLY, CDR2 FYNNEI. Trimming at V came to 6 bases and at J to 0 bases, leaving 5 bases not matched to a gene. The DNA of the CDR3 is TGTGCCAGCAGATCCGGGACAGTTAGCAATCAGCCCCAGCATTTT. Translated: CASRSGTVSNQPQHF.

This clone was seen a few times. The rearrangement links TRBV19 to TRBJ1-4; 9 bases match TRBD1. The CDR3 contains 15 residues. Germline trimming cut 5 bases from V and 6 bases from J; bases unmatched to any gene: 7. In germline, CDR1 is LNHDA, CDR2 SQIVND (reference sequence). This CDR3 reads CASSPAQGAYEKLFF. The CDR3 DNA follows: TGTGCCAGTAGTCCCGCACAGGGGGCTTATGAAAAACTGTTTTTT.

This clone appeared a single time. This CDR3 is CATRGTGDHEQYF. CDR3 DNA sequence: TGTGCCACCAGGGGGACAGGGGATCACGAGCAGTACTTC. The chain joins TRBV24-1 to TRBJ2-7; TRBD1 matches 10 bases. V dropped 7 bases and J dropped 5; count of bases not matched to a gene: 4. Germline V gene sequence: CDR1 KGHDR, CDR2 SFDVKD. The CDR3 extends over 13 amino acids.

The CDR3 reads CASSNPGQGRHTYGYTF. The CDR3 nucleotides are TGTGCCAGCAGCAACCCAGGACAGGGAAGGCACACCTATGGCTACACCTTC. The chain employs TRBV28 and TRBJ1-2; 8 bases line up with TRBD1. V lost 6 bases and J lost 4; bases outside the gene matches: 16. Germline V lookup: CDR1 MDHEN, CDR2 SYDVKM. This CDR3 has 17 amino acids.

V and J are TRBV5-5 and TRBJ2-7, with D maybe TRBD1 (6 bases). Between the trimmed V and J ends, which lost 1 base and 0 bases, there was a span of 8 bases. This CDR3 contains 14 residues. Germline CDR1 SGHKS, CDR2 YYEKEE (reference sequence). CDR3 residues: CASSLNRDSYEQYF. CDR3 DNA: TGTGCCAGCAGCTTGAACAGGGACTCCTACGAGCAGTACTTC. The complete variable domain, with remaining parts taken from reference TRBV5-5 and TRBJ2-7, reads DAGVTQSPTHLIKTRGQQVTLRCSPISGHKSVSWYQQVLGQGPQFIFQYYEKEERGRGNFPDRFSARQFPNYSSELNVNALLLGDSALYLCASSLNRDSYEQYFGPGTRLTVT.

The V gene is TRBV7-3, the J gene TRBJ1-1; D may be TRBD1 (5 bases). Germline V gene lookup returns CDR1 SGHTA and CDR2 FQGTGA. The CDR3 spans 13 residues. The ends were cut back, 4 bases at V and 9 bases at J, with 15 bases in the middle. The CDR3 loop is CASSSNYDSQAFF. Written as DNA, the CDR3 is TGTGCCAGCAGCTCGAACTACGACAGCCAAGCTTTCTTT.

The rearrangement joins TRBV18 to TRBJ2-7, with D unclear. The CDR3 spans 12 residues. Trimming took 6 bases from V and 6 from J, leaving 12 bases between them. Germline CDR1 and CDR2: KGHSH and LQKENI. The CDR3 DNA reads as TGTGCCAGCTCCCCGGTGGGCGCCGAGCAGTACTTC. Its protein product is CASSPVGAEQYF.

This clone showed up just once. The chain combines TRBV12-3 or TRBV12-4 with TRBJ1-2, with D possibly being TRBD1 (6 bases). The germline V and J ends were trimmed by 5 bases and 4 bases, with 11 bases remaining between them. The CDR3 sequence is 13 residues long. CDR3 loop: CASSPTGLYGYTF. CDR3 DNA sequence: TGTGCCAGCAGTCCCACAGGGCTCTATGGCTACACCTTC.

The chain combines TRBV11-2 with TRBJ2-1; 9 nucleotides agree with TRBD2. This CDR3 has 16 residues. CDR1 and CDR2 from the germline V gene are SGHAT and FQNNGV. Unmatched junction bases numbered 4, after V lost 1 base and J lost 3 bases. The CDR3 nucleotides are TGTGCCAGCAGCTTAGGAGCGGGGGGATACTACAATGAGCAGTTCTTC. Protein product: CASSLGAGGYYNEQFF.

The chain couples TRBV21-1 to TRBJ2-3; no DNA check was done on the table's D call, TRBD1. TRBV21-1 is annotated as a pseudogene. The length of the CDR3 is 14 residues. CDR3 bases: TGTGCCAGCACCCTCGGGACAGGGGACGATACGCAGTATTTT. It yields the protein CASTLGTGDDTQYF.

A few counts support this clone. The V gene is TRBV7-2, the J gene TRBJ2-5; possible D gene TRBD2, 5 bases. The V end was cut by 8 bases, the J end by 2 bases, with 12 bases between. The CDR3 has 13 amino acids. Germline values: CDR1 SGHTA, CDR2 FQGNSA. CDR3 coding DNA: TGTGCCAGCGGGCCGAGGGTGCAAGAGACCCAGTACTTC. Its protein is CASGPRVQETQYF.

The chain recombines TRBV12-5 with TRBJ2-1; weak D call: TRBD2 (5 bases). V lost 2 bases and J 9 bases, leaving 8 bases between the germline ends. Germline V gene lookup returns CDR1 LGHNT and CDR2 FRNRAP. This CDR3 contains 12 residues. CDR3 region: CASGLFGGEQFF. CDR3 DNA: TGTGCTAGTGGTTTGTTCGGAGGTGAGCAGTTCTTC.

The chain carries TRBV6-5 and TRBJ1-2, with unresolved D. V lost 9 bases and J 4 bases, leaving 15 bases between the germline ends. Germline loops: CDR1 MNHEY, CDR2 SVGAGI. The CDR3 runs to 13 residues. DNA of the CDR3: TGTGCCAGTCACTTGGAGGGAACCTATGGCTACACCTTC. The encoded protein is CASHLEGTYGYTF.

The V gene is TRBV18, the J gene TRBJ1-2; possibly TRBD1 for D (6 bases). V shed 8 bases and J shed 5 bases, with 15 bases lying between them. This CDR3 contains 13 residues. The germline V gene encodes CDR1 KGHSH and CDR2 LQKENI. CDR3 nucleotides: TGTGCCAGCACCCTACAGGGCACTTATGGCTACACCTTC. Protein sequence: CASTLQGTYGYTF.

The gene calls are TRBV18 and TRBJ2-2, with D possibly being TRBD1 (5 bases). CDR3 length equals 16 residues. Germline V lookup: CDR1 KGHSH, CDR2 LQKENI. V lost 1 base to trimming and J lost 0 bases, with 9 bases between them. The CDR3 is CASSPRDSTNTGELFF. The CDR3 DNA is TGTGCCAGCTCACCACGAGACAGCACGAACACCGGGGAGCTGTTTTTT.

The V gene is TRBV5-5, the J gene TRBJ2-5, with TRBD2 as a possible D gene (6 bases). CDR3 length: 15 amino acids. Germline lookup yields CDR1 SGHKS and CDR2 YYEKEE (reference sequence). V lost 5 bases, J lost 3 bases, and 17 bases lay in between. CDR3 nucleotide sequence: TGTGCCAGCAGTACATCCGGGGGAAGGGAAGAGACCCAGTACTTC. Encoded protein: CASSTSGGREETQYF.

The V and J genes are TRBV5-1 and TRBJ2-7, with TRBD1 identical over 8 bases. Trimming at V came to 6 bases and at J to 0 bases, leaving 5 bases not matched to a gene. Germline V gene data show CDR1 as SGHRS and CDR2 as YFSETQ. This CDR3 has 14 amino acids. The CDR3 here is CASTWTGSSYEQYF. CDR3 in DNA: TGCGCCAGCACCTGGACAGGGTCCTCCTACGAGCAGTACTTC. Full variable domain (remainder filled in from reference TRBV5-1 and TRBJ2-7): KAGVTQTPRYLIKTRGQQVTLSCSPISGHRSVSWYQQTPGQGLQFLFEYFSETQRNKGNFPGRFSGRQFSNSRSEMNVSTLELGDSALYLCASTWTGSSYEQYFGPGTRLTVT.